There are many counts of the clone carrying this TCR beta chain. Its cognate antigen is unknown. Time point meaning: persistent/refractory GD, antithyroid drugs over 5 years with positive TRAb. RNA from PBMCs was the source of the TCR library. This entry belongs to a study of regulatory T cells in long-lasting Graves disease. Findings of the study overall: Persistent patients shared more public clonotypes (around 2,500) than new patients (under 1,000).

Deletions cut 7 bases from V and 0 bases from J, with 10 bases between. Germline V gene data show CDR1 as SNHLY and CDR2 as FYNNEI. The CDR3 runs to 14 residues. TCR beta libraries were built with iRepertoire HTBI primers and Arm-PCR of CDR3 regions. MiXCR, applied by TCRdb to the multiplex PCR reads, yields one record per CDR3 protein. The sample holds 430,000 or so distinct CDR3 sequences, 21% seen once. This clonotype originated in a female donor with Graves disease. The starting material was peripheral blood mononuclear cells (PBMCs), obtained when the disease was refractory, from a patient treated with antithyroid drugs. This sequence joins TRBV2 and TRBJ1-5; no clear D gene. In DNA, the CDR3 is TGTGCCAGCATGAAAGGCATTAGCAATCAGCCCCAGCATTTT. Amino acids: CASMKGISNQPQHF.